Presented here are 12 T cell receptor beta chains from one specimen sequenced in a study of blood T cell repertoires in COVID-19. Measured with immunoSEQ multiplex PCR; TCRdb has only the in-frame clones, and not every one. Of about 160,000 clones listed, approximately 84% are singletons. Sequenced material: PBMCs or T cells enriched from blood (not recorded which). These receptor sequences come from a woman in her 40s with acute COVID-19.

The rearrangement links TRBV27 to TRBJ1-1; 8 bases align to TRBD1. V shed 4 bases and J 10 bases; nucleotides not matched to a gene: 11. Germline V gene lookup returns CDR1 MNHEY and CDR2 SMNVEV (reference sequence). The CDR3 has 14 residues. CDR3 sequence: CASSSSDRGDGAFF. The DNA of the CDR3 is TGTGCCAGCAGTTCCTCCGACAGGGGAGATGGAGCTTTCTTT.

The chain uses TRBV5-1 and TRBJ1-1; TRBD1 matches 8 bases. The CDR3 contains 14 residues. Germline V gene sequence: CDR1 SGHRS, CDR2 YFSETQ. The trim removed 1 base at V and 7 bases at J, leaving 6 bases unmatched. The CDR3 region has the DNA TGCGCCAGCAGCTTGTCGCAGGGGGCAAATGAAGCTTTCTTT. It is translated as CASSLSQGANEAFF.

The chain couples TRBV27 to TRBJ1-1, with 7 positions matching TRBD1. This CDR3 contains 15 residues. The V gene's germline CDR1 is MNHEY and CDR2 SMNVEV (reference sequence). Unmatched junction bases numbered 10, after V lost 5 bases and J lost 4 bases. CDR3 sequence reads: CASSPQQGLSTEAFF. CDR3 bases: TGTGCCAGCAGTCCACAACAGGGGTTGAGCACTGAAGCTTTCTTT.

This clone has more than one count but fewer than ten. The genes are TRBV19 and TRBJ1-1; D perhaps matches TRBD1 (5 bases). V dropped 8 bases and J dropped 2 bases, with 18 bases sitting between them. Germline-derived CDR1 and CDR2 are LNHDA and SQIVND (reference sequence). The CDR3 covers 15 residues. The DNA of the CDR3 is TGTGCCAGTTACCACTTCCAGGGTGCCAACACTGAAGCTTTCTTT. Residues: CASYHFQGANTEAFF. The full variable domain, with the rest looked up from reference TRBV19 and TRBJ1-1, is DGGITQSPKYLFRKEGQNVTLSCEQNLNHDAMYWYRQDPGQGLRLIYYSQIVNDFQKGDIAEGYSVSREKKESFPLTVTSAQKNPTAFYLCASYHFQGANTEAFFGQGTRLTVV.

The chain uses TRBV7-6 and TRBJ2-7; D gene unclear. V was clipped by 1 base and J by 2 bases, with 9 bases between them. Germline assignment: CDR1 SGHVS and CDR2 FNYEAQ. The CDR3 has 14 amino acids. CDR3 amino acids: CASSLDGGTYEQYF. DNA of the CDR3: TGTGCCAGCAGCTTAGACGGCGGTACCTACGAGCAGTACTTC.

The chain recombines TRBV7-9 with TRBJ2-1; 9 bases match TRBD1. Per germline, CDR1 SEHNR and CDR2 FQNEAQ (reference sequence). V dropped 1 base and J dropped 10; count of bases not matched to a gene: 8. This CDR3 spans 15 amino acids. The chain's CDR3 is CASSLGWDRVHEQFF. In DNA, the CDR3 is TGTGCCAGCAGCTTAGGCTGGGACAGGGTGCACGAGCAGTTCTTC. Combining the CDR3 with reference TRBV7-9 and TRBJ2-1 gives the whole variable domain DTGVSQNPRHKITKRGQNVTFRCDPISEHNRLYWYRQTLGQGPEFLTYFQNEAQLEKSRLLSDRFSAERPKGSFSTLEIQRTEQGDSAMYLCASSLGWDRVHEQFFGPGTRLTVL.

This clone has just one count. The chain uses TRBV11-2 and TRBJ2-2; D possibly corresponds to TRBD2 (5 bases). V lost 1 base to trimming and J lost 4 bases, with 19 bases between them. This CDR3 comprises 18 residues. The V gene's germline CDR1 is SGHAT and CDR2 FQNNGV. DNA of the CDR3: TGTGCCAGCAGCTTAGGGTGGCTAGCAGCATTGTCCACCGGGGAGCTGTTTTTT. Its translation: CASSLGWLAALSTGELFF.

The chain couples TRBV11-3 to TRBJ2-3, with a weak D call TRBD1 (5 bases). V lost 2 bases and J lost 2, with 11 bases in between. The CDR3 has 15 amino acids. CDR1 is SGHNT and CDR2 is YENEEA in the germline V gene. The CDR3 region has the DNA TGTGCCAGCAGCTTATATGGACACCACACAGATACGCAGTATTTT. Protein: CASSLYGHHTDTQYF.

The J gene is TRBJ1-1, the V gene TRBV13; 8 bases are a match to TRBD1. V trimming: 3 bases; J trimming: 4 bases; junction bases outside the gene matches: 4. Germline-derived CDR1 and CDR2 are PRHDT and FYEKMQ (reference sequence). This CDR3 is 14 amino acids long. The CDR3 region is CASSFRQGFTEAFF. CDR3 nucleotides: TGTGCCAGCAGCTTTCGACAGGGGTTCACTGAAGCTTTCTTT.

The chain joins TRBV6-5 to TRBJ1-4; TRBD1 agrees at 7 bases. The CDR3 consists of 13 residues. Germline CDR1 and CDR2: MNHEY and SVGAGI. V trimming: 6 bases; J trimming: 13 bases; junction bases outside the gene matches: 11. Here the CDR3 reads CASSPTQGVLLFF. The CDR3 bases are TGTGCCAGCAGCCCAACTCAGGGGGTTTTACTGTTTTTT.

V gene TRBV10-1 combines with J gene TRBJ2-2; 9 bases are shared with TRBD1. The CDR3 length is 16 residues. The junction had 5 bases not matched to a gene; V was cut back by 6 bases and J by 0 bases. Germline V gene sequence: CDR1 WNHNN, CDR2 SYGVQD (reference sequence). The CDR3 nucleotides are TGCGCCAGCAGCTCGGGACAGGGCACGAACACCGGGGAGCTGTTTTTT. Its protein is CASSSGQGTNTGELFF.

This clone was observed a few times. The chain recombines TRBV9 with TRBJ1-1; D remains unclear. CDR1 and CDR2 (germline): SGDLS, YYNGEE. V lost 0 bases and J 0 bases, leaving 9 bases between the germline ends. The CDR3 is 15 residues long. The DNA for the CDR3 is TGTGCCAGCAGCGTAGGGGCAGGCATGAACACTGAAGCTTTCTTT. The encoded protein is CASSVGAGMNTEAFF.